The clone carrying this TCR beta chain was seen ten or more times. The antigen is undetermined. This specimen belongs to a study of regulatory T cells in long-lasting Graves disease. Study-level results: Persistent disease favored TRBV28, TRBJ1-2 and TRBJ2-5.

The CDR3 runs 14 residues. The germline V gene has CDR1 LGHDT and CDR2 YNNKEL (reference sequence). V was trimmed by 1 base and J by 1 base, leaving 4 bases between them. Construction of the TCR beta libraries employed iRepertoire HTBI primers in conjunction with Arm-PCR of CDR3 regions. TCRdb analysed the multiplex PCR reads with MiXCR anew, one entry per CDR3 protein. The sample lists approximately 400,000 distinct CDR3 sequences, 15% occurring once. Time point reported: newly diagnosed GD, antithyroid drugs for less than 3 months. Preparation of the TCR library used RNA extracted from PBMCs. In Xi'an, China, an endocrinology department was the source of patients. These data were likewise used in another study, on T cells in Graves' hyperthyroidism and ophthalmopathy. That study reports: The HTBI set primed first-round TCR CDR3 RT-PCR. With a median lead of about 6.9 months before onset, the model predicted ophthalmopathy.

This chain uses TRBV3-1 with TRBJ2-2; no reliable D call. This specimen consisted of peripheral blood mononuclear cells (PBMCs), obtained at new diagnosis, from a patient treated with antithyroid drugs. The source is a young woman with Graves disease. CDR3 sequence (DNA): TGTGCCAGCAGCCAAGGTTTGAACACCGGGGAGCTGTTTTTT. Translated: CASSQGLNTGELFF.